This T cell receptor beta chain was retrieved from a study of T cell clonality in common variable immunodeficiency. Overall study findings and caveats: Repertoire-complication correlations in CVID were limited by patient heterogeneity. Reportedly, TCR beta sequences from common variable immunodeficiency showed fewer deletions and N-nucleotide insertions.

Blood samples were heparinized, about 5 to 9 ml per donor. In this sample, this clone turned up many times. Its antigen is unknown. The read terminates 3 residues before the CDR3 end, so the remaining end is supplied by the germline J gene. The CDR3 covers 14 residues. The J segment lost 5 bases and the V segment lost 5 bases, leaving 8 bases of the junction unmatched. The germline V gene has CDR1 SGHTA and CDR2 FQGNSA. TCRdb keeps only in-frame clones here, not all; method: immunoSEQ multiplex PCR. Singletons are absent from the sample, which has approximately 34,000 clones. This receptor was taken from a person aged 18 to 69 in good health. The chain carries TRBV7-2 and TRBJ1-1; 7 bases align to TRBD1. The sample consisted of peripheral blood mononuclear cells. The CDR3 DNA, read in part, is TGTGCCAGCAGCCTAACTCCACAGGGGACTGAA. Protein product: CASSLTPQGTE. The entire CDR3 protein reads CASSLTPQGTEAFF.